This T cell receptor (beta chain) is from a study of technical replicates of blood from a handful of donors. Generated by immunoSEQ multiplex PCR, the TCRdb table keeps only in-frame clones and is missing some. In the table there are 98,000 or so clones, approximately 94% of which are singletons. With 6 bases removed from V and 1 base from J, the gap between germline ends came to 15 bases. Germline values: CDR1 WNHNN, CDR2 SYGVQD (reference sequence). The CDR3 has 16 amino acids. The TCR sequence derives from a human donor in good health. Sequenced material: T cells isolated from PBMCs. The chain is built from TRBV10-1 and TRBJ2-2, with a tentative D call TRBD1 (7 bases). As DNA, the CDR3 is TGCGCCAGCAGCGGCGGGACAGTGGAGAACACCGGGGAGCTGTTTTTT. It encodes CASSGGTVENTGELFF.